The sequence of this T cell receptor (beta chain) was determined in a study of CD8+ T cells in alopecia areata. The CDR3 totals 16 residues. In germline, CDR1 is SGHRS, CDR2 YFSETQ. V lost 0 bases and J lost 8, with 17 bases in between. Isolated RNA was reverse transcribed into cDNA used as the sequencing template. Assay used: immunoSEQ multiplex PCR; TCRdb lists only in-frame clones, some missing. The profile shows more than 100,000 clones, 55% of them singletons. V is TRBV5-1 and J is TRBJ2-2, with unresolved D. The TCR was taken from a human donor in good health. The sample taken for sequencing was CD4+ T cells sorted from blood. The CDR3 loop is CASSLALGEYSGELFF. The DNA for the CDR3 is TGCGCCAGCAGCTTGGCCCTAGGCGAGTACTCGGGGGAGCTGTTTTTT.